This is a list of T cell receptor beta chains from one sample in a study of OX40 agonist ivuxolimab in advanced cancers. Clones were read by immunoSEQ multiplex PCR, and TCRdb kept only the in-frame ones, dropping some. This table holds around 66,000 clones, more than 65% found once. Here the sequenced sample was CD4+ or CD8+ T cells sorted from blood, taken in a trial of the OX40 agonist ivuxolimab. All receptors come from an adult with an advanced solid tumor such as melanoma, head and neck, liver or kidney cancer. CDR3s include the opening cysteine and the closing phenylalanine or tryptophan. Each record gives: clone size, J gene, CDR3 length, V gene, D gene, CDR3 protein, CDR3 DNA. D genes are given only for firm matches. Clone size is shown for a subset of rows, as once, few, many or a class of expanded clone.

NA,TRBJ1-1,16,TRBV5-1,TRBD1,CASSRGGASMNTEAFF,TGCGCCAGCAGTCGAGGGGGCGCGAGTATGAACACTGAAGCTTTCTTT
NA,TRBJ1-6,14,TRBV6-6,NA,CASRMSHLDSPLHF,TGTGCCAGCAGGATGAGCCACCTGGATTCACCCCTCCACTTT
NA,TRBJ1-2,13,TRBV5-6,TRBD1,CASSPDRGYGYTF,TGTGCCAGCAGCCCCGACAGGGGTTATGGCTACACCTTC
once,TRBJ2-7,13,TRBV4-1,NA,CASSREQAYEQYF,TGCGCCAGCAGTAGGGAACAGGCCTACGAGCAGTACTTC
NA,TRBJ1-1,15,TRBV7-6,NA,CASSLDTARGTEAFF,TGTGCCAGCAGCTTAGACACGGCCAGGGGAACTGAAGCTTTCTTT
NA,TRBJ1-2,12,TRBV19,NA,CASTRDLYGYTF,TGTGCCAGTACGCGGGACCTCTATGGCTACACCTTC
NA,TRBJ2-1,13,TRBV6-5,TRBD1,CASSGQGLGEQFF,TGTGCCAGCAGCGGACAGGGGTTGGGCGAGCAGTTCTTC
NA,TRBJ1-4,16,TRBV11-2,NA,CASSLVGYEINEKLFF,TGTGCCAGCAGCTTAGTAGGCTACGAGATAAATGAAAAACTGTTTTTT
NA,TRBJ2-7,16,TRBV9,NA,CASSVEGSSVSYEQYF,TGTGCCAGCAGCGTAGAGGGCAGTTCTGTCTCCTACGAGCAGTACTTC
NA,TRBJ2-1,16,TRBV2,NA,CASRRDGGRTLNEQFF,TGTGCCAGCAGGCGTGATGGGGGGAGGACCCTCAATGAGCAGTTCTTC
NA,TRBJ2-7,15,TRBV4-3,NA,CASSQDRTVSYEQYF,TGCGCCAGCAGCCAAGATAGGACAGTTTCCTACGAGCAGTACTTC
NA,TRBJ1-1,13,TRBV6-1,TRBD1,CASRTGHHTEAFF,TGTGCCAGCAGGACAGGGCATCACACTGAAGCTTTCTTT